The present T cell receptor (beta chain) was sequenced within a study of CD8 T cells in ankylosing spondylitis. This CDR3 contains 14 residues. Germline V gives CDR1 MDHEN, CDR2 SYDVKM. Study results and limitations: Seemingly characteristic of ankylosing spondylitis blood was a TCR beta motif consisting of about 8 highly homologous variants.

This clonotype was seen more than once but under ten times. Its antigen is not identified. The junction and the germline gene differ at one end; a read error may be behind it. A quantitative 5'-RACE method, one with molecular barcodes, was used to make TCR beta libraries. TCRdb itself ran the 5' RACE reads through MiXCR, one entry per CDR3 protein. Among 750,000 to 850,000 distinct CDR3 sequences listed, roughly 10% were seen once. The origin of this receptor is a male donor with ankylosing spondylitis. The chain couples TRBV28 to TRBJ2-2; TRBD1 matches 8 bases. The sample comprised blood, either unsorted or a sorted T cell fraction (not recorded which). The CDR3 is CDSRGQANTGELFF. In DNA form, the CDR3 reads TGTGACAGCAGGGGACAGGCGAACACCGGGGAGCTGTTTTTT.